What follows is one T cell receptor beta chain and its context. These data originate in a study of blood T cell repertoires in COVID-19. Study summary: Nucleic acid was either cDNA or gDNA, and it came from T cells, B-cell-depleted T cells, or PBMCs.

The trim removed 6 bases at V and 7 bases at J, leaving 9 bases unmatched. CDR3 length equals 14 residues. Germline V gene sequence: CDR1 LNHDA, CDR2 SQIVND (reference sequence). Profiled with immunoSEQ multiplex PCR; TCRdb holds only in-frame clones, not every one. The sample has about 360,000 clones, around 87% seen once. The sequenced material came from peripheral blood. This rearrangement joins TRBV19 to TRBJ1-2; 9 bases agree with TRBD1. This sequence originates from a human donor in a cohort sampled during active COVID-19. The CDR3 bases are TGTGCCAGTAGGGCACAGGGGGCGCTTTTTGGCTACACCTTC. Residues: CASRAQGALFGYTF.